One and the same sample provided the 27 T cell receptor beta chains below, sequenced in a study of T cell repertoires in cytomegalovirus infection. TCRdb reprocessed the reads with MiXCR, giving one entry per CDR3 protein. The sample lists fewer than 550,000 distinct CDR3 sequences, roughly 29% occurring once. The specimen sequenced was PBMCs. These receptors originate from a human donor in good health (CMV status not recorded). Some clones in this sample may be carry-over from other donors' samples.

This sequence joins TRBV20-1 and TRBJ2-7; 11 bases are a match to TRBD2. Germline loops: CDR1 DFQATT, CDR2 SNEGSKA (reference sequence). V dropped 1 base and J dropped 2; count of bases not matched to a gene: 4. CDR3 length equals 15 residues. CDR3 DNA sequence: TGCAGTGCTAGAGGGGGGACTAGCGGCCCCTACGAGCAGTACTTC. Translating it yields CSARGGTSGPYEQYF.

This clonotype has ten or more counts. The chain recombines TRBV12-3 or TRBV12-4 with TRBJ1-6; 9 nucleotides agree with TRBD1. The ends lost 2 bases at V and 11 bases at J; junction bases unmatched: 16. CDR3 length: 18 residues. The CDR3 loop reads CASSLSASPGQGNPPLHF. CDR3 nucleotide sequence: TGTGCCAGCAGTTTAAGCGCTAGTCCCGGACAGGGGAATCCACCCCTCCACTTT.

This clonotype was found a few times. This chain connects TRBV6-2 or TRBV6-3 to TRBJ2-7, with D maybe TRBD1 (5 bases). CDR3 length: 13 residues. Trimming took off 4 bases at V and 1 base at J, with 8 bases between the two ends. The germline V gene has CDR1 MNHEY and CDR2 SVGEGT. CDR3 coding DNA: TGTGCCAGCAGTTCAGGGCCTTCCTACGAGCAGTACGTC. It yields the protein CASSSGPSYEQYV.

The chain links TRBV19 to TRBJ1-5; 8 positions agree with TRBD1. J lost 4 bases, V lost 7 bases, and 9 bases had no gene match. This CDR3 region has 15 residues. Germline CDR1 and CDR2: LNHDA and SQIVND (reference sequence). The CDR3 DNA reads TGTGCCAGTACCCCGACAGGGGACCGAAATCAGCCCCAGCATTTT. The encoded protein is CASTPTGDRNQPQHF.

The chain carries TRBV15 and TRBJ2-7, with a weak D call TRBD2 (5 bases). The CDR3 has 11 residues. V lost 0 bases to trimming and J lost 11 bases, with 8 bases between them. Looked up from germline, CDR1 is LNHNV and CDR2 is YYDKDF (reference sequence). The CDR3 DNA is TGTGCCACCAGCAGAGATGGAGCGGAGTACGTC. Its translation is CATSRDGAEYV.

This clonotype was counted many times. This rearrangement joins TRBV5-4 to TRBJ2-5, with a possible D match to TRBD2 (5 bases). Germline V gene lookup returns CDR1 SGHNT and CDR2 YYREEE (reference sequence). The CDR3 covers 15 residues. V lost 0 bases and J 0 bases, leaving 9 bases between the germline ends. CDR3 sequence (DNA): TGTGCCAGCAGCTTGGGGGCCGGGGACCAAGAGACCCAGTACTTC. It encodes CASSLGAGDQETQYF.

This chain connects TRBV19 to TRBJ2-1; the match to TRBD2 covers 7 bases. Germline assignment: CDR1 LNHDA and CDR2 SQIVND (reference sequence). V shed 1 base, J shed 7 bases, and the junction held 16 bases outside the gene matches. This CDR3 comprises 18 residues. In DNA form, the CDR3 reads TGTGCCAGTAGTATAGTGGGTGGGTCTAGCGGAGCTCGGAATGAGCAGTTCTTC. Residues: CASSIVGGSSGARNEQFF.

This clonotype turned up a few times. The rearrangement uses TRBV7-6 and TRBJ2-3, with D perhaps matching TRBD2 (5 bases). Per germline, CDR1 SGHVS and CDR2 FNYEAQ. Trimming removed 2 bases at V and 4 bases at J, with 16 bases between. This CDR3 has 16 amino acids. The CDR3 loop is CASSLSRASRADTQYF. Written as DNA, the CDR3 is TGTGCCAGCAGCTTAAGTCGGGCCTCGAGGGCAGATACGCAGTATTTT. Combining the CDR3 with reference TRBV7-6 and TRBJ2-3 gives the whole variable domain GAGVSQSPRYKVTKRGQDVALRCDPISGHVSLYWYRQALGQGPEFLTYFNYEAQQDKSGLPNDRFSAERPEGSISTLTIQRTEQRDSAMYRCASSLSRASRADTQYFGPGTRLTVL.

This clonotype came up many times. One junction end disagrees with the germline gene, perhaps due to a read error. This chain joins TRBV7-2 and TRBJ2-5; 9 nucleotides align to TRBD1. The CDR3 covers 13 residues. Germline loops: CDR1 SGHTA, CDR2 FQGNSA. In DNA, the CDR3 is TGTGCCAGCAGCTTAGATGGGACAGGGTCCGGGGACTTC. Translation: CASSLDGTGSGDF.

The chain couples TRBV11-2 to TRBJ2-3; tentative D call: TRBD1 (6 bases). This CDR3 has 16 amino acids. Germline lookup yields CDR1 SGHAT and CDR2 FQNNGV. V lost 1 base to trimming and J lost 2 bases, with 13 bases between them. The chain's CDR3 is CASSLVVGAVTDTQYF. CDR3 in DNA: TGTGCCAGCAGCTTAGTAGTGGGGGCGGTCACAGATACGCAGTATTTT.

This clonotype was observed many times. This chain joins TRBV6-1 and TRBJ1-2, with 9 bases identical to TRBD1. The CDR3 is 13 amino acids. V shed 6 bases, J shed 8 bases, and the junction held 7 bases outside the gene matches. Germline V gene lookup returns CDR1 MNHNS and CDR2 SASEGT. The CDR3 sequence: CASSLRDRDGYTF. The CDR3 nucleotides are TGTGCCAGCAGCCTAAGGGACAGGGACGGCTACACCTTC.

The chain carries TRBV6-2 or TRBV6-3 and TRBJ1-2; D is ambiguous. The germline CDR1 and CDR2 sequences are MNHEY and SVGEGT. Trimming pared 2 bases from V and 3 bases from J, leaving 10 bases between. The CDR3 covers 14 residues. CDR3 DNA: TGTGCCAGCAGTTACCCGCCCGTAGACTATGGCTACACCTTC. Its protein product is CASSYPPVDYGYTF.

The V call is TRBV6-2 or TRBV6-3, the J call TRBJ2-7, with 8 bases lining up with TRBD1. The CDR3 is 13 residues long. The germline V gene encodes CDR1 MNHEY and CDR2 SVGEGT. Trimming removed 9 bases from V and 4 bases from J; junction bases left unmatched: 8. CDR3 nucleotides: TGTGCCAGTACGGACAGGGCGCGGTACGAGCAGTACGTC. This gives the protein CASTDRARYEQYV.

The V and J genes are TRBV5-6 and TRBJ1-5, with 9 bases aligning to TRBD1. V lost 4 bases, J lost 6 bases, and 8 bases stayed unmatched. Looked up from germline, CDR1 is SGHDT and CDR2 is YYEEEE. This CDR3 has 15 residues. The CDR3 nucleotides read TGTGCCAGCAGCATCAAGGGACAGGGACTTCAGCCCCAGCATTTT. As protein: CASSIKGQGLQPQHF.

This chain uses TRBV12-3 or TRBV12-4 with TRBJ1-2; weak D call: TRBD1 (5 bases). Trimming removed 4 bases from V and 8 bases from J, with 11 bases in between. The CDR3 spans 12 residues. The CDR3 is CASSSGGGGYTF. The CDR3 coding sequence is TGTGCCAGCAGTTCCGGGGGGGGAGGCTACACCTTC.

This sequence joins TRBV6-6 and TRBJ1-1; TRBD1 aligns across 8 bases. Germline lookup yields CDR1 MNHNY and CDR2 SVGAGI (reference sequence). V was pared by 2 bases and J by 4 bases, with 3 bases of the junction left unmatched. The CDR3 has 14 residues. In DNA form, the CDR3 reads TGTGCCAGCAGTTACCGAACAGGGGGCACTGAAGCTTTCTTT. This gives the protein CASSYRTGGTEAFF.

This clonotype turned up a few times. The V and J genes are TRBV3-1 and TRBJ2-1; possible D gene TRBD2, 5 bases. V was trimmed by 0 bases and J by 5 bases, leaving 11 bases between them. CDR3 length equals 15 residues. The germline gives CDR1 LGHDT, CDR2 YNNKEL (reference sequence). CDR3: CASSQDLGSHNEQFF. DNA for the CDR3: TGTGCCAGCAGCCAAGATCTAGGGAGTCACAATGAGCAGTTCTTC.

The chain uses TRBV7-9 and TRBJ2-5; TRBD1 matches at 8 bases. The CDR3 loop spans 14 amino acids. J lost 5 bases, V lost 5 bases, and 7 bases had no gene match. Looked up from germline, CDR1 is SEHNR and CDR2 is FQNEAQ (reference sequence). The CDR3 sequence: CASSQGQGWETQYF. The DNA for the CDR3 is TGTGCCAGCAGCCAAGGACAGGGATGGGAGACCCAGTACTTC.

The chain is built from TRBV7-9 and TRBJ1-1, with 8 bases aligning to TRBD1. Germline V CDR1 and CDR2: SEHNR, FQNEAQ (reference sequence). The length of the CDR3 is 15 residues. Trimming at V came to 4 bases and at J to 4 bases, leaving 8 bases not matched to a gene. The CDR3 protein is CASSSARQGITEAFF. CDR3 DNA sequence: TGTGCCAGCAGCTCTGCTCGACAGGGGATCACTGAAGCTTTCTTT.

Comments on this clonotype: A much larger clone differs from this one at a single base, so this may be a read error. This sequence joins TRBV7-2 and TRBJ2-5; tentatively, D is TRBD2 (6 bases). With 5 bases removed from V and 0 bases from J, the gap between germline ends came to 22 bases. The germline CDR1 and CDR2 sequences are SGHTA and FQGNSA. This CDR3 is built from 18 residues. The CDR3 loop is CASSAGRHSGRYQETQYF. The CDR3 DNA is TGTGCCAGCAGCGCGGGAAGACATAGCGGACGGTACCAAGAGACCCAGTACTTC.

This clonotype showed up just a few times. The rearrangement uses TRBV6-6 and TRBJ2-7, with 7 bases lining up with TRBD1. CDR1 MNHNY and CDR2 SVGAGI come from the germline V gene (reference sequence). The CDR3 sequence is 14 residues long. Trimming took 6 bases from V and 2 from J; bases not matched to a gene: 7. This chain's CDR3 is CASRLPGQPYEQYF. Written as DNA, the CDR3 is TGTGCCAGCAGACTCCCGGGACAGCCCTACGAGCAGTACTTC.

About this clonotype itself: One end of the junction fails to match germline, which may point to a read error. V gene TRBV7-6 combines with J gene TRBJ1-4; unclear D gene. Germline CDR1 and CDR2: SGHVS and FNYEAQ. There are 12 residues in the CDR3. The DNA of the CDR3 is TGTGCCAGCAGCGCCGATAATGAAAAGCTGTTTTTT. The encoded protein is CASSADNEKLFF.

There are a few counts of this clonotype. V usage is TRBV27 and J usage is TRBJ2-1; D gene uncertain. Germline CDR1 MNHEY, CDR2 SMNVEV (reference sequence). This CDR3 comprises 16 residues. V shed 3 bases and J shed 0 bases, with 12 bases lying between them. The CDR3 region is CASSFSTGSSYNEQFF. As DNA, the CDR3 is TGTGCCAGCAGTTTTTCCACCGGAAGCTCCTACAATGAGCAGTTCTTC.

In nucleotides, the CDR3 is TGTGCCAGCAGCTCGGGACTAGCCGACAATGAGCAGTTCTTC. Its protein is CASSSGLADNEQFF. This chain uses TRBV7-9 with TRBJ2-1; 9 nucleotides agree with TRBD2. The CDR3 covers 14 residues. Germline V gene lookup returns CDR1 SEHNR and CDR2 FQNEAQ (reference sequence). Trimming removed 4 bases from V and 5 bases from J; junction bases left unmatched: 3.

This clonotype was seen a handful of times. The J gene is TRBJ2-1, the V gene TRBV4-3; D uncertain. CDR1 and CDR2 from the germline V gene are LGHNA and YSLEER. This CDR3 contains 14 residues. V lost 4 bases to trimming and J lost 5 bases, with 12 bases between them. The CDR3 bases are TGCGCCAGCAGCCCCCGAACCTGGAACAATGAGCAGTTCTTC. As protein: CASSPRTWNNEQFF.

The sample holds many counts of this clonotype. The chain is built from TRBV7-2 and TRBJ2-1; D call uncertain. V lost 3 bases to trimming and J lost 0 bases, with 9 bases between them. Looked up from germline, CDR1 is SGHTA and CDR2 is FQGNSA. This CDR3 has 15 amino acids. CDR3 region: CASSFARSSYNEQFF. CDR3 DNA sequence: TGTGCCAGCAGCTTCGCCCGAAGCTCCTACAATGAGCAGTTCTTC.

J is TRBJ1-4 and V is TRBV7-8; no clear D gene. CDR3 size: 15 residues. V was clipped by 1 base and J by 8 bases, with 14 bases between them. CDR1 is SGHVS and CDR2 is FQNEAQ in the germline V gene. The CDR3 protein is CASSLVRALGEKLFF. CDR3 DNA: TGTGCCAGCAGCTTAGTTAGGGCCTTAGGGGAAAAACTGTTTTTT. Using reference TRBV7-8 and TRBJ1-4 for the parts outside the CDR3, the full variable domain is GAGVSQSPRYKVAKRGQDVALRCDPISGHVSLFWYQQALGQGPEFLTYFQNEAQLDKSGLPSDRFFAERPEGSVSTLKIQRTQQEDSAVYLCASSLVRALGEKLFFGSGTQLSVL.